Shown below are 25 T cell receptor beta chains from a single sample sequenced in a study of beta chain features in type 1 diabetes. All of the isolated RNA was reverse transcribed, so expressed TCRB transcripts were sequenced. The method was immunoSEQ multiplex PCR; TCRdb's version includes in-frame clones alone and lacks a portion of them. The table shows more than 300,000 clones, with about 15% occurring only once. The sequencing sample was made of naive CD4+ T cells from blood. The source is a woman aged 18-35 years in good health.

CDR3 sequence (DNA): TGTGCCAGCAGCTCTAACCCACAGGGGGCATATGGCTACACCTTC. Translation: CASSSNPQGAYGYTF. V gene TRBV9 combines with J gene TRBJ1-2, with TRBD1 matching 9 bases. Germline lookup yields CDR1 SGDLS and CDR2 YYNGEE. The CDR3 is made up of 15 amino acids. The ends lost 4 bases at V and 5 bases at J; junction bases unmatched: 9. Supplemented by reference TRBV9 and TRBJ1-2, the full variable domain reads DSGVTQTPKHLITATGQRVTLRCSPRSGDLSVYWYQQSLDQGLQFLIQYYNGEERAKGNILERFSAQQFPDLHSELNLSSLELGDSALYFCASSSNPQGAYGYTFGSGTRLTVV.

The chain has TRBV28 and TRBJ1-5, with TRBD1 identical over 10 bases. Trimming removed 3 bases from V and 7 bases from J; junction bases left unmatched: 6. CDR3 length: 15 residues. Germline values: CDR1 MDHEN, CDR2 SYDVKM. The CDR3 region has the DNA TGTGCCAGCAGTTTCGTGACAGGGGGCGGACAGCCCCAGCATTTT. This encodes CASSFVTGGGQPQHF.

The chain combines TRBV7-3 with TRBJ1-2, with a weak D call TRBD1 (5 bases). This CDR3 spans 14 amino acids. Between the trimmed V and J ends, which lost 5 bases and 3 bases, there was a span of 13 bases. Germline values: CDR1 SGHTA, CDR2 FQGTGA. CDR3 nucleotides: TGTGCCAGCAGCGTGTCCCAGGGTCACTATGGCTACACCTTC. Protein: CASSVSQGHYGYTF. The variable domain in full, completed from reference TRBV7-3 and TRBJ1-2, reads GAGVSQTPSNKVTEKGKYVELRCDPISGHTALYWYRQSLGQGPEFLIYFQGTGAADDSGLPNDRFFAVRPEGSVSTLKIQRTERGDSAVYLCASSVSQGHYGYTFGSGTRLTVV.

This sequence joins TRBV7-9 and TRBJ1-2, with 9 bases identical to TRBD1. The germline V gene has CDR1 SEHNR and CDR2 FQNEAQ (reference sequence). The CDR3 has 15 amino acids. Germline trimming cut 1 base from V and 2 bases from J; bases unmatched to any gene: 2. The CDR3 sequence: CASSLVQGANYGYTF. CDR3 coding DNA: TGTGCCAGCAGCTTAGTACAGGGGGCGAACTATGGCTACACCTTC.

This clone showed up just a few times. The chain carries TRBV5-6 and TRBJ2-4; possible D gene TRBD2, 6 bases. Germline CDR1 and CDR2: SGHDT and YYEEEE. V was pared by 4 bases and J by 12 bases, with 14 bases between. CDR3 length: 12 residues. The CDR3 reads CASSLVGGSQYF. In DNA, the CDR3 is TGTGCCAGCAGCCTGGTGGGGGGTAGTCAGTACTTC.

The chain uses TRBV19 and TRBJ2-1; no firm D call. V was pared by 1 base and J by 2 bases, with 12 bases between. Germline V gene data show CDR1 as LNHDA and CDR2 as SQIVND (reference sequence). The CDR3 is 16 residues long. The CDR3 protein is CASSIGISPPYNEQFF. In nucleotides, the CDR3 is TGTGCCAGTAGTATAGGGATTAGCCCTCCCTACAATGAGCAGTTCTTC.

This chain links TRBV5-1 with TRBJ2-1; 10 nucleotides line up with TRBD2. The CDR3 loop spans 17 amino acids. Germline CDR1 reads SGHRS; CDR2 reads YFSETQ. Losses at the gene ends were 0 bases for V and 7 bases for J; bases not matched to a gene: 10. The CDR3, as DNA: TGCGCCAGCAGCTTGGTTTGGGCTAGCGGGAGATCTAATGAGCAGTTCTTC. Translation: CASSLVWASGRSNEQFF.

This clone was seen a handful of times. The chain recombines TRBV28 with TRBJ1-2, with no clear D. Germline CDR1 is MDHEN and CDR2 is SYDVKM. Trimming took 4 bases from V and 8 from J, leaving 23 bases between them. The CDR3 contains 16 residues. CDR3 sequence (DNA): TGTGCCAGCAGTTCATACAGAGCCCTTTTGGCGGGCGGCTACACCTTC. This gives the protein CASSSYRALLAGGYTF.

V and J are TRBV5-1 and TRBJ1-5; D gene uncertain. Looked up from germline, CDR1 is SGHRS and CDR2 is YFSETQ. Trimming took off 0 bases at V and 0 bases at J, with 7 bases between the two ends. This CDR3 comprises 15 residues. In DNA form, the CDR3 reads TGCGCCAGCAGCTTGGTTTTCGGTAGCAATCAGCCCCAGCATTTT. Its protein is CASSLVFGSNQPQHF. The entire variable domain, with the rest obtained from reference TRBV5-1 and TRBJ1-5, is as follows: KAGVTQTPRYLIKTRGQQVTLSCSPISGHRSVSWYQQTPGQGLQFLFEYFSETQRNKGNFPGRFSGRQFSNSRSEMNVSTLELGDSALYLCASSLVFGSNQPQHFGDGTRLSIL.

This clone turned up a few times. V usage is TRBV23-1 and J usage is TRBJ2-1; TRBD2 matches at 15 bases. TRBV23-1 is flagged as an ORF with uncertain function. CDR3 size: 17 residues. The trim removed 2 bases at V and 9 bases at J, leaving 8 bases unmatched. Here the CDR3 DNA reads TGCGCCAGCAGTCAACCCGGACTAGCGGGAGGGCCGGGTGAGCAGTTCTTC. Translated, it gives CASSQPGLAGGPGEQFF.

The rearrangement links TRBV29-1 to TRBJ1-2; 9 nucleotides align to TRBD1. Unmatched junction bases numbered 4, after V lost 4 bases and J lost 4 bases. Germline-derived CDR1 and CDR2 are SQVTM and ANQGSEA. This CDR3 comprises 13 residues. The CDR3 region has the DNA TGCAGCGTTGGGGGGACAGGGACCTATGGCTACACCTTC. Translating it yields CSVGGTGTYGYTF. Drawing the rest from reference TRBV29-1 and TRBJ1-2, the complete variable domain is SAVISQKPSRDICQRGTSLTIQCQVDSQVTMMFWYRQQPGQSLTLIATANQGSEATYESGFVIDKFPISRPNLTFSTLTVSNMSPEDSSIYLCSVGGTGTYGYTFGSGTRLTVV.

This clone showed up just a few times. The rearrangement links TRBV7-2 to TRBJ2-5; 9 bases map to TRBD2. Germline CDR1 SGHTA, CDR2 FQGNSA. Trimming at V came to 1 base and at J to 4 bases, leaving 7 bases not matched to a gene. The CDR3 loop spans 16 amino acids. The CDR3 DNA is TGTGCCAGCAGCTTAGATAGCGGGAGCGGGTCAGAGACCCAGTACTTC. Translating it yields CASSLDSGSGSETQYF.

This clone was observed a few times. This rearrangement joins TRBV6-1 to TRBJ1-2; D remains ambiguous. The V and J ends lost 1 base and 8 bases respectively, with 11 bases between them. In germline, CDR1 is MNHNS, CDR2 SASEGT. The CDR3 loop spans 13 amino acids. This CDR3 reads CASSEGSGPGYTF. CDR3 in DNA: TGTGCCAGCAGTGAAGGAAGTGGCCCCGGCTACACCTTC.

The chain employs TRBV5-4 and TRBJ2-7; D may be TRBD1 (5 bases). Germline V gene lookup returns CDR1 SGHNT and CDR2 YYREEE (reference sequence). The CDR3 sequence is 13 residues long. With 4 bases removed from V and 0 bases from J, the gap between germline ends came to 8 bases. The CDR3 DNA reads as TGTGCCAGCAGCCCAGGGATCTCCTACGAGCAGTACTTC. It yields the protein CASSPGISYEQYF.

CDR3 nucleotide sequence: TGTGCCAGCAGCGCTCCGGGACACCGTAACTATGGCTACACCTTC. It yields the protein CASSAPGHRNYGYTF. This chain connects TRBV21-1 to TRBJ1-2; no check of the table's D call, TRBD1, against the DNA was made. TRBV21-1 is a pseudogene. The CDR3 sequence is 15 residues long.

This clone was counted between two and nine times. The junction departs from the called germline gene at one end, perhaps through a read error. The CDR3 here is CATSREWSSGANVLTF. The CDR3 DNA sequence: TGTGCCACCAGCCGAGAGTGGAGCTCTGGGGCCAACGTCCTGACTTTC. V usage is TRBV15 and J usage is TRBJ2-6, with D hard to call. Germline CDR1 reads LNHNV; CDR2 reads YYDKDF (reference sequence). CDR3 length: 16 amino acids.

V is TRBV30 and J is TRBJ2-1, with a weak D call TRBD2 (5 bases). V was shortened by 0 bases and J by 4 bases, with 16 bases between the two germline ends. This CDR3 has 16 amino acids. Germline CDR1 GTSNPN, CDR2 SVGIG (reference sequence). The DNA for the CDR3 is TGTGCCTGGAGTGTACCGGTTGGGCGCGGGTACAATGAGCAGTTCTTC. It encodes CAWSVPVGRGYNEQFF.

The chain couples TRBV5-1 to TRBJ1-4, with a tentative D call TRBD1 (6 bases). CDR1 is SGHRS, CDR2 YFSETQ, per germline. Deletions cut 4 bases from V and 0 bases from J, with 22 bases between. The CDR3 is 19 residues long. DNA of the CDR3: TGCGCCAGCAGCCCGAACGGGACACCATTACGAGCAACTAATGAAAAACTGTTTTTT. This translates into CASSPNGTPLRATNEKLFF.

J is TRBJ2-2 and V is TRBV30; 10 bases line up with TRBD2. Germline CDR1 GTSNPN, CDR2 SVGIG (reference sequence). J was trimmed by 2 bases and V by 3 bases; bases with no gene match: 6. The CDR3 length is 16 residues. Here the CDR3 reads CAWSLRTSGNTGELFF. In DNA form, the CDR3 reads TGTGCCTGGAGCCTCCGGACTAGCGGAAACACCGGGGAGCTGTTTTTT.

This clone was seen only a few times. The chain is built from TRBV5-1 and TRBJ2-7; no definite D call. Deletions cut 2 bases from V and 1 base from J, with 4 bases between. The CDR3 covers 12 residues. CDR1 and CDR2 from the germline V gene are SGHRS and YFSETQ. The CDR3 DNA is TGCGCCAGCAGCTTCGAGTCCTACGAGCAGTACTTC. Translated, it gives CASSFESYEQYF. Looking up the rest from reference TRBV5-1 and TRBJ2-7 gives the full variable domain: KAGVTQTPRYLIKTRGQQVTLSCSPISGHRSVSWYQQTPGQGLQFLFEYFSETQRNKGNFPGRFSGRQFSNSRSEMNVSTLELGDSALYLCASSFESYEQYFGPGTRLTVT.

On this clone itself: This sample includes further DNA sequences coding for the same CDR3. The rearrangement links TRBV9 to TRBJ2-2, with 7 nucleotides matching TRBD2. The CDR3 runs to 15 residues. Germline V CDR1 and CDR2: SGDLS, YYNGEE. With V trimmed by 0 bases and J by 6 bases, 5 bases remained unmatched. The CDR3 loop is CASSVGGRGAGELFF. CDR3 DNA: TGTGCCAGCAGCGTAGGAGGGAGGGGCGCCGGGGAGCTGTTTTTT.

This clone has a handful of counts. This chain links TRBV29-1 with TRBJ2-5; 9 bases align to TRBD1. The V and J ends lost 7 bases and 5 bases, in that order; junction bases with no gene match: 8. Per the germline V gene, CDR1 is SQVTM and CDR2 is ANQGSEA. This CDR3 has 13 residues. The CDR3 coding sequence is TGCAGCGGGCTTACAGGGGGCGGGGAGACCCAGTACTTC. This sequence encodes CSGLTGGGETQYF.

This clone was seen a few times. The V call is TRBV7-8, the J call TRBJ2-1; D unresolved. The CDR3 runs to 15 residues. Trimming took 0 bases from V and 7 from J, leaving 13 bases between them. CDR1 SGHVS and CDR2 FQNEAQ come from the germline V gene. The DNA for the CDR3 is TGTGCCAGCAGCTTAGCGCAGGTTTTGTGGAATGAGCAGTTCTTC. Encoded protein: CASSLAQVLWNEQFF. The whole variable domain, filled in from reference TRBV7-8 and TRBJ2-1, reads GAGVSQSPRYKVAKRGQDVALRCDPISGHVSLFWYQQALGQGPEFLTYFQNEAQLDKSGLPSDRFFAERPEGSVSTLKIQRTQQEDSAVYLCASSLAQVLWNEQFFGPGTRLTVL.

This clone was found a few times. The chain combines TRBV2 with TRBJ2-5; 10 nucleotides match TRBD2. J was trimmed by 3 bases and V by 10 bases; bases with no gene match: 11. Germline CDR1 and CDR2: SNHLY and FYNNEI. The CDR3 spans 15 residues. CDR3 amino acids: CATQLAGVPEETQYF. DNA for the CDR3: TGTGCCACCCAGCTAGCGGGAGTTCCGGAAGAGACCCAGTACTTC.

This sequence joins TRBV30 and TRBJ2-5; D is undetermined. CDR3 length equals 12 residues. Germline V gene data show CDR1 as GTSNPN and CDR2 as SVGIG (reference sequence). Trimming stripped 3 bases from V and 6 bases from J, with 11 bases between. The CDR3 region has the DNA TGTGCCTGGAGCCCGGCGGCGAAGACCCAGTACTTC. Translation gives CAWSPAAKTQYF. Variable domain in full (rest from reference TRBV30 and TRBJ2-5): SQTIHQWPATLVQPVGSPLSLECTVEGTSNPNLYWYRQAAGRGLQLLFYSVGIGQISSEVPQNLSASRPQDRQFILSSKKLLLSDSGFYLCAWSPAAKTQYFGPGTRLLVL.